The sequence of this TCR beta chain was determined in a study of Graves' ophthalmopathy and Graves' hyperthyroidism. Looking at the study overall: Peripheral blood (taken before any treatment) was collected at initial diagnosis.

Using RNA transcripts, the TCR beta CDR3 regions were amplified. After a first-round RT-PCR with HTBI primers, a second-round multiplex PCR was run. In TCRdb, the multiplex PCR reads were re-called with MiXCR into one record per CDR3 protein. The sample consists of about 660,000 distinct CDR3 sequences, about 40% of them appearing once. Trimming cost V 2 bases and J 6 bases; bases outside gene matches: 6. This CDR3 is built from 15 residues. Per the germline V gene, CDR1 is SNHLY and CDR2 is FYNNEI. With a duration under 3 months, ophthalmopathy in the donors showed moderate-to-severe activity, CAS ≥3 and NOSPECS ≥4. Excluded were patients with other autoimmune diseases, uncontrolled infections, pregnancy or lactation. Reliance was placed on clinical symptoms, serum thyroxine, TRAb, thyroid ultrasound and orbital computed tomography for diagnosis.

The chain recombines TRBV2 with TRBJ1-5; 8 bases fit TRBD1. This clonotype was sampled from an adult man with Graves' ophthalmopathy. Sequenced sample: peripheral blood. Here the CDR3 reads CASSEQGALGQPQHF. CDR3 in DNA: TGTGCCAGCAGTGAACAGGGGGCGTTGGGTCAGCCCCAGCATTTT.